Here is one TCR beta chain with its context. The antigen remains undetermined. The data are from a study of cytomegalovirus exposure and HLA in healthy donors. Whereas donors were nominally healthy upon sampling, unrecorded immune exposures were probable. It was with 60 Vbeta and 13 Jbeta primers that the PCR ran. Sequenced by immunoSEQ multiplex PCR; TCRdb stores in-frame clones only, minus some. The sample shows about 200,000 clones, approximately 79% of them seen only once. The CDR3 spans 17 residues. The germline V gene has CDR1 SGDLS and CDR2 YYNGEE. V dropped 0 bases and J dropped 6; count of bases not matched to a gene: 10. Whole-study findings and limits: Across donors, presence/absence analyses took sequencing depth to be roughly uniform. Earlier results showed most TCR beta V segments being productive about 90% or about 30% of the time. Some V segments, including TRBV6-2 and TRBV6-3, were excluded as indistinguishable.

The TCR was taken from a girl aged 5 to 17 in good health and CMV-seropositive. Sequencing input: PBMCs. V and J are TRBV9 and TRBJ2-3; 10 bases agree with TRBD2. The DNA of the CDR3 is TGTGCCAGCAGCGTAGGCCCTAGCGGGGGCCCCCTGGATACGCAGTATTTT. It specifies CASSVGPSGGPLDTQYF.